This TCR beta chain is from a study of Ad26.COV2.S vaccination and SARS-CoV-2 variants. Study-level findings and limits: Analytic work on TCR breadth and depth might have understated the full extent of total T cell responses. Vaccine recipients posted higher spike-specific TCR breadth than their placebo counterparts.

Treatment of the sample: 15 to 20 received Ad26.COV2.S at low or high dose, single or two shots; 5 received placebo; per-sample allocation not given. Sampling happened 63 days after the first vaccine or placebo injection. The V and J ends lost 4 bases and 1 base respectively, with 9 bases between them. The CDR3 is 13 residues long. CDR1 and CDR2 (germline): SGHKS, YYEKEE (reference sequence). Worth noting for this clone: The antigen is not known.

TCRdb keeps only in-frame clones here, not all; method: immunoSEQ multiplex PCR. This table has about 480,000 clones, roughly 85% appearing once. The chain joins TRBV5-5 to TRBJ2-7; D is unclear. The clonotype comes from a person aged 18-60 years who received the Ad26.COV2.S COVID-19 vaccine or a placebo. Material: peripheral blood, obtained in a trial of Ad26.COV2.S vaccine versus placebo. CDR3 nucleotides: TGTGCCAGCAGCACCGGGCCTTCCTACGAGCAGTACTTC. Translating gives CASSTGPSYEQYF.